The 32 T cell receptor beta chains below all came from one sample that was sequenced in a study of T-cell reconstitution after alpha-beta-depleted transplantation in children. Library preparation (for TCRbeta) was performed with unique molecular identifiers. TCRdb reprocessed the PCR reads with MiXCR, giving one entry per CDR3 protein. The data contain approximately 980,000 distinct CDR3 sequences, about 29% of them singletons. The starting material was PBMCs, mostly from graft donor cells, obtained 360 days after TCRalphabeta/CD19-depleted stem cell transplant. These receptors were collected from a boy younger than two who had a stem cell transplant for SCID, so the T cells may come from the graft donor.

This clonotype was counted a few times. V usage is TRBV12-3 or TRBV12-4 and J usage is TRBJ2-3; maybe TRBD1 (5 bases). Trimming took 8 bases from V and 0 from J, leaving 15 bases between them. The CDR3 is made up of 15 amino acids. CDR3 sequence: CASRSRGTSTDTQYF. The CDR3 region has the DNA TGTGCCAGCCGGAGTAGGGGAACAAGCACAGATACGCAGTATTTT.

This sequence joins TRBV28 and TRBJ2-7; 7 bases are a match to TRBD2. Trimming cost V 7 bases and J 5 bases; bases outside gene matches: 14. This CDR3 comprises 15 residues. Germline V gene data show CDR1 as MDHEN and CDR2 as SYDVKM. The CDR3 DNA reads TGTGCCAGCAACATAGGGAGGGCCCCCCCGGACGAGCAGTACTTC. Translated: CASNIGRAPPDEQYF.

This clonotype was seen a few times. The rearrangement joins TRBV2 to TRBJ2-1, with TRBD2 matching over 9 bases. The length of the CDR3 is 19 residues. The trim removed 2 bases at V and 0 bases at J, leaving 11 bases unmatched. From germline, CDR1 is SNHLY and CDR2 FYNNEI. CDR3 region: CASSETNLAGWSSYNEQFF. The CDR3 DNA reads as TGTGCCAGCAGTGAAACGAACCTAGCGGGGTGGAGCTCCTACAATGAGCAGTTCTTC. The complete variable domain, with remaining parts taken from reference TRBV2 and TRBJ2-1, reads EPEVTQTPSHQVTQMGQEVILRCVPISNHLYFYWYRQILGQKVEFLVSFYNNEISEKSEIFDDQFSVERPDGSNFTLKIRSTKLEDSAMYFCASSETNLAGWSSYNEQFFGPGTRLTVL.

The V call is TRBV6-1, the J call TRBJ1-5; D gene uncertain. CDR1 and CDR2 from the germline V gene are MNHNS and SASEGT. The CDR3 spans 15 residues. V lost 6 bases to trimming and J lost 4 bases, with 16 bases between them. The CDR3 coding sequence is TGTGCCAGCAGGACCGCAGGTGGCGGAAATCAGCCCCAGCATTTT. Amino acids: CASRTAGGGNQPQHF.

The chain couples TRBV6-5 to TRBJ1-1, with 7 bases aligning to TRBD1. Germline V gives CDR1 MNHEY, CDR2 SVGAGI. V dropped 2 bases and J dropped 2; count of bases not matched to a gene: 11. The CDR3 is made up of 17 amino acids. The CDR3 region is CASSYIHMTGINTEAFF. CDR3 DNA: TGTGCCAGCAGTTACATTCACATGACAGGGATAAACACTGAAGCTTTCTTT.

CDR3 coding DNA: TGTGCCAGCAGTCCCTGGACAGGGAACTATGGCTACACCTTC. It codes for CASSPWTGNYGYTF. The rearrangement links TRBV27 to TRBJ1-2, with 8 bases identical to TRBD1. J was trimmed by 2 bases and V by 5 bases; bases with no gene match: 4. This CDR3 spans 14 amino acids. Germline CDR1 reads MNHEY; CDR2 reads SMNVEV (reference sequence).

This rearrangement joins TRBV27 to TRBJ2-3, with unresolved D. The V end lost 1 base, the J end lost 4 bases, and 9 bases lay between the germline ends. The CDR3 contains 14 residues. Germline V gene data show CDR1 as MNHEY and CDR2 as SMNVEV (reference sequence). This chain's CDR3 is CASSLWPGADTQYF. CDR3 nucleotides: TGTGCCAGCAGTTTATGGCCGGGCGCAGATACGCAGTATTTT.

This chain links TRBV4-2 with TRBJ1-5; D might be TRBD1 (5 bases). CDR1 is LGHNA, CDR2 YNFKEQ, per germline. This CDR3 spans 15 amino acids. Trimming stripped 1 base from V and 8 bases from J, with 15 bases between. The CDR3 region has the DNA TGTGCCAGCAGCCAAGGGGGCGGTCTAAGTGAGCCCCAGCATTTT. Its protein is CASSQGGGLSEPQHF.

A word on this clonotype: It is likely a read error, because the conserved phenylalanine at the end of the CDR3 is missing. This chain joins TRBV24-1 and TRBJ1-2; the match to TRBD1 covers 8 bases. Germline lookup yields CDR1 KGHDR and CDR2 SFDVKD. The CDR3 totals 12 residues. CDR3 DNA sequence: TGTGCCCCTATGGGACAGGACTATGTCTACACCTAC. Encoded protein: CAPMGQDYVYTY.

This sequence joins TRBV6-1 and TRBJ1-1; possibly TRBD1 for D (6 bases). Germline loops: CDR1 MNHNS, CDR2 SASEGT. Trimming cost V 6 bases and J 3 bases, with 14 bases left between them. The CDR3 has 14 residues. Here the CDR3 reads CASSGQQGYTEAFF. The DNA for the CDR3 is TGTGCCAGCAGCGGTCAACAGGGCTACACTGAAGCTTTCTTT.

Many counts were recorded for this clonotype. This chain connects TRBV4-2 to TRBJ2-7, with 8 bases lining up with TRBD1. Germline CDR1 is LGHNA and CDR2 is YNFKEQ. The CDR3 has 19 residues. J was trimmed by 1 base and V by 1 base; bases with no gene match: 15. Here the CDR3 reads CASSQGGVWDRSDSYEQYF. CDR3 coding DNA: TGTGCCAGCAGCCAAGGGGGGGTCTGGGACAGGTCGGATTCCTACGAGCAGTACTTC.

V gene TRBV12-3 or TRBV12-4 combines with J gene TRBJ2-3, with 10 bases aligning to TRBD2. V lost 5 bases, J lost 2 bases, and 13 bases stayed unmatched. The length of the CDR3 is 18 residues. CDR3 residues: CASSPHRLSGGITDTQYF. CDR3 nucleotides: TGTGCCAGCAGTCCGCACCGCCTTAGCGGGGGGATCACAGATACGCAGTATTTT.

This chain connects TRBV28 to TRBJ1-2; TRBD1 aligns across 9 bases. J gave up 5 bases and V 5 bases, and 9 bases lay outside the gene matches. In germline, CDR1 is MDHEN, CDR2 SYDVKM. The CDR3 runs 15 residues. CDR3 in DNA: TGTGCCAGCAGTCACAGGGGGCGTTCCCCTTATGGCTACACCTTC. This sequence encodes CASSHRGRSPYGYTF.

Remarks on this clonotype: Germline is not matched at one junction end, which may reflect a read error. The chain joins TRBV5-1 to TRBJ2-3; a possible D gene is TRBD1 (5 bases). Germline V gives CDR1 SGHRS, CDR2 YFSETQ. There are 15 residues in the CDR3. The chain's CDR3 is CASSDEQDNTDTHYF. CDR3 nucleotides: TGCGCCAGCAGCGACGAACAGGATAACACAGATACGCATTATTTT.

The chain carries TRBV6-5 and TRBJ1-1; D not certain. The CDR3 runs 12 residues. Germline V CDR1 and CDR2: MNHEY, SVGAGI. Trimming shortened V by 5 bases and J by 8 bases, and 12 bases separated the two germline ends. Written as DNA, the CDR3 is TGTGCCAGCAGTCCTGAGGTGGGGGAAGCTTTCTTT. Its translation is CASSPEVGEAFF.

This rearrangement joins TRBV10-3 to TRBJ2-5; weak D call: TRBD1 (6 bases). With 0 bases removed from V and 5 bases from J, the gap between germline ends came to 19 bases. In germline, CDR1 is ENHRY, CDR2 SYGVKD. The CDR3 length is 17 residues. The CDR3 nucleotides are TGTGCCATCAGTGAGTCGTCAGGGGCGCCTTTCGCGGAGACCCAGTACTTC. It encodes CAISESSGAPFAETQYF.

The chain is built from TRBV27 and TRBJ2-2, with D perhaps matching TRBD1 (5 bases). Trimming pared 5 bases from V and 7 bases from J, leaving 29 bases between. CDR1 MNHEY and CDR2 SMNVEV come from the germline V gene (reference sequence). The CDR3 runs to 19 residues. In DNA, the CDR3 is TGTGCCAGCAGTACAGGCCTCTCTAACAAGGTTTCCACCAGCGGGGAGCTGTTTTTT. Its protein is CASSTGLSNKVSTSGELFF.

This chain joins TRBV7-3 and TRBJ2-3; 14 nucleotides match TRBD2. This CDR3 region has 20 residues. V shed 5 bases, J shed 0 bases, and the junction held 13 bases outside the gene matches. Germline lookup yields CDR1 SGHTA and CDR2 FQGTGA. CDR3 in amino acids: CASSPWLGTSGGASTDTQYF. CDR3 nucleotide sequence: TGTGCCAGCAGCCCCTGGCTTGGGACTAGCGGGGGTGCCAGCACAGATACGCAGTATTTT.

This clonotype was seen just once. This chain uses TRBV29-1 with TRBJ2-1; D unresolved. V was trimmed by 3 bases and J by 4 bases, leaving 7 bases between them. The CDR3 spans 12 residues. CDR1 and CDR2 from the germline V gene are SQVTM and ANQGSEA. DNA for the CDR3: TGCAGCGTTGAGCCAGCTTACAATGAGCAGTTCTTC. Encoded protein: CSVEPAYNEQFF.

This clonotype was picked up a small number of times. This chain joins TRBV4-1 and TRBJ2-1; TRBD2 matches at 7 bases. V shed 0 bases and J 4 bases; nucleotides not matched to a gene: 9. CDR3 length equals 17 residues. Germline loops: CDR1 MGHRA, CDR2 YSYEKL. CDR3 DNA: TGCGCCAGCAGCCAAGAAGGGTGGGGGGGAAGGTACAATGAGCAGTTCTTC. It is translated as CASSQEGWGGRYNEQFF.

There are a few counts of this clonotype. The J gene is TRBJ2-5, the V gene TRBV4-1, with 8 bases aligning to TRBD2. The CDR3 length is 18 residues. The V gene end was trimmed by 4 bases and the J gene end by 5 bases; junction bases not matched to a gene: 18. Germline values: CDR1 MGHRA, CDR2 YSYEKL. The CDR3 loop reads CASSRLAFATSEEETQYF. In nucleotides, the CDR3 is TGCGCCAGCAGCCGCCTAGCGTTCGCGACTAGCGAAGAGGAGACCCAGTACTTC.

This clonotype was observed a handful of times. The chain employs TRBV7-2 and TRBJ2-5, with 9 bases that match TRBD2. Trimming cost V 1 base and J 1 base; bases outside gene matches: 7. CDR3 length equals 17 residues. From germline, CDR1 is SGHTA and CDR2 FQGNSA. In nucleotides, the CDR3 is TGTGCCAGCAGCTTAGGCAGCGGGGGGACCCTCCAAGAGACCCAGTACTTC. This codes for CASSLGSGGTLQETQYF.

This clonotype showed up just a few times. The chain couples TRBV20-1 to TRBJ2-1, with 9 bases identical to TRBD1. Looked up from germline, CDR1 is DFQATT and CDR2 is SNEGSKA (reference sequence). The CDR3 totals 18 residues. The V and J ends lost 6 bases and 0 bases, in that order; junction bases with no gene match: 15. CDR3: CSAYDRGAIRSSYNEQFF. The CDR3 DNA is TGCAGTGCCTATGACAGGGGGGCAATTAGGAGCTCCTACAATGAGCAGTTCTTC.

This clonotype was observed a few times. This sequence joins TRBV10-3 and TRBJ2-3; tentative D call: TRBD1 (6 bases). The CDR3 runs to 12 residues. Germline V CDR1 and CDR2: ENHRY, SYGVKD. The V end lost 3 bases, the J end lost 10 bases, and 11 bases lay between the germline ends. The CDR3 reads CAISDHAGAQYF. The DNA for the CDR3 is TGTGCCATCAGTGACCACGCAGGGGCGCAGTATTTT.

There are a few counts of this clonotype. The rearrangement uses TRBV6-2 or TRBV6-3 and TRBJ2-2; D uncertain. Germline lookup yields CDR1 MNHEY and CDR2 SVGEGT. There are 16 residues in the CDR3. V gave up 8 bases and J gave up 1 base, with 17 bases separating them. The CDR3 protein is CASYKSQRGNTGELFF. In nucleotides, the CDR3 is TGTGCCAGCTACAAATCTCAGCGCGGGAACACCGGGGAGCTGTTTTTT.

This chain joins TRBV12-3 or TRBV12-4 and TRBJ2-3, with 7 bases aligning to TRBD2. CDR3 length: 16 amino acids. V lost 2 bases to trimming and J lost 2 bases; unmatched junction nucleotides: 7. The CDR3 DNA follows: TGTGCCAGCAGTTTAACGGAGCGGGGATTCACAGATACGCAGTATTTT. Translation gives CASSLTERGFTDTQYF.

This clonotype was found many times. CDR3 nucleotides: TGTGCCACCAGCAGAGGGGACACCCTCTCCTACGAGCAGTACTTC. Translation: CATSRGDTLSYEQYF. The rearrangement uses TRBV15 and TRBJ2-7; tentatively, D is TRBD1 (6 bases). V lost 1 base and J 0 bases, leaving 10 bases between the germline ends. The CDR3 extends over 15 amino acids. Germline-derived CDR1 and CDR2 are LNHNV and YYDKDF (reference sequence).

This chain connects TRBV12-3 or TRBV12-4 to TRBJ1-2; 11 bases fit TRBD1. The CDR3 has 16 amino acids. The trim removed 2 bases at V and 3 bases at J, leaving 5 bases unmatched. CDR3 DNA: TGTGCCAGCAGTTTAAGGGACAGGGGGATCGACTATGGCTACACCTTC. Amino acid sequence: CASSLRDRGIDYGYTF.

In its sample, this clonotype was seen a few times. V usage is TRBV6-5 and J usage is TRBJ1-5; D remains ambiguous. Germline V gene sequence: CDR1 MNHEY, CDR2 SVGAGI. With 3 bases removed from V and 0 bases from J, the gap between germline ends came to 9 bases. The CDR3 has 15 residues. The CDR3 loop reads CASSYSQYSNQPQHF. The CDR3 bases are TGTGCCAGCAGTTATTCACAGTATAGCAATCAGCCCCAGCATTTT.

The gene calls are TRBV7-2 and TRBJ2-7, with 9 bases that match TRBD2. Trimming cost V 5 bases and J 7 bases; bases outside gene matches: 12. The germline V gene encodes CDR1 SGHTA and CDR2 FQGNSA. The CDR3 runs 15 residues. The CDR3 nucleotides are TGTGCCAGCAGCCGTGACAGCGGGGGGCCTCGGGAGCAGTACTTC. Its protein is CASSRDSGGPREQYF. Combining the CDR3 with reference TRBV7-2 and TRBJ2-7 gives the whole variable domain GAGVSQSPSNKVTEKGKDVELRCDPISGHTALYWYRQSLGQGLEFLIYFQGNSAPDKSGLPSDRFSAERTGGSVSTLTIQRTQQEDSAVYLCASSRDSGGPREQYFGPGTRLTVT.

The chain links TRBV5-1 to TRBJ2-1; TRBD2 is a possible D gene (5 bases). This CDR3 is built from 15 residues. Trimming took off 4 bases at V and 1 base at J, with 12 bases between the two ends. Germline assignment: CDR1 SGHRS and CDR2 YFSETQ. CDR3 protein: CASSGRGASYNEQFF. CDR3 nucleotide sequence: TGCGCCAGCAGCGGTCGGGGAGCGTCCTACAATGAGCAGTTCTTC.

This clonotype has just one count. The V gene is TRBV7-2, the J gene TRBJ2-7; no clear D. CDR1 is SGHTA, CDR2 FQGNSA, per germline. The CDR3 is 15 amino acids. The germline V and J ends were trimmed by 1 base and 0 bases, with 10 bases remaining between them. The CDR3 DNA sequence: TGTGCCAGCAGCTTAGACCGATTATCCTCCTACGAGCAGTACTTC. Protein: CASSLDRLSSYEQYF.